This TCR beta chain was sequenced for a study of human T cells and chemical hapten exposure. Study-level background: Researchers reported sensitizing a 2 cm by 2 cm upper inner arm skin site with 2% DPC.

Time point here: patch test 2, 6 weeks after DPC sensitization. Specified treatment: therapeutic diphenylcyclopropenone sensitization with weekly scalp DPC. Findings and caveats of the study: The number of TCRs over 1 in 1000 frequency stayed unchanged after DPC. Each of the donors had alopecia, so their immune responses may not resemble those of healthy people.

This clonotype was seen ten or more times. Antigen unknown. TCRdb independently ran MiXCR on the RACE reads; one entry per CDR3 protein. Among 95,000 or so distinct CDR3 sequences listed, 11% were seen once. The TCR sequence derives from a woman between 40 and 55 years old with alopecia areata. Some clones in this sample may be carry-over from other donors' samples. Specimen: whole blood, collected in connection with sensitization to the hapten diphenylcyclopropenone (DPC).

CDR3 nucleotide sequence: TGTGCCAGCAGCTTATCTCAGGGTCGGAGCTATGGCTACACCTTC. It is translated as CASSLSQGRSYGYTF. V gene TRBV7-9 combines with J gene TRBJ1-2, with a weak D call TRBD1 (5 bases). The CDR3 length is 15 residues. The germline V gene has CDR1 SEHNR and CDR2 FQNEAQ (reference sequence). V gave up 2 bases and J gave up 4 bases, with 14 bases separating them.